One and the same sample provided the 28 T cell receptor beta chains below, sequenced in a study of T cell responses to AZD1222 COVID-19 vaccine. Some clones are missing from TCRdb's copy, which holds only in-frame ones; the method was immunoSEQ multiplex PCR. The top ten clones hold 3% to 4% of a sample with 150,000 or so clones, roughly nine tenths of them seen once. Sequencing was performed on peripheral blood, taken 28 days after the second AZD1222 dose. All receptors come from an adult who received the AZD1222 COVID-19 vaccine.

This chain connects TRBV19 to TRBJ1-5, with D hard to call. Germline V gene lookup returns CDR1 LNHDA and CDR2 SQIVND (reference sequence). This CDR3 comprises 14 residues. Between the trimmed V and J ends, which lost 7 bases and 2 bases, there was a span of 12 bases. The CDR3 protein is CASKILQGNQPQHF. DNA of the CDR3: TGTGCCAGTAAAATCTTGCAGGGCAATCAGCCCCAGCATTTT.

CDR3 region: CASSYYGGAIQETQYF. The CDR3 nucleotides read TGTGCCAGCAGTTACTACGGGGGGGCCATTCAAGAGACCCAGTACTTC. The chain is built from TRBV6-2 or TRBV6-3 and TRBJ2-5; 8 bases line up with TRBD2. The CDR3 extends over 16 amino acids. Germline CDR1 is MNHEY and CDR2 is SVGEGT. V shed 1 base, J shed 2 bases, and the junction held 6 bases outside the gene matches.

J is TRBJ2-2 and V is TRBV3-1 (or the pseudogene TRBV3-2); tentatively, D is TRBD1 or TRBD2 (5 bases each). The germline V and J ends were trimmed by 1 base and 3 bases, with 9 bases remaining between them. CDR3 length: 15 amino acids. Germline lookup yields CDR1 LGHDT and CDR2 YNNKEL (reference sequence). The CDR3, as DNA: TGTGCCAGCAGCCAAGTGAGAGGGGACACCGGGGAGCTGTTTTTT. Residues: CASSQVRGDTGELFF.

The gene calls are TRBV10-3 and TRBJ2-7; D may be TRBD1 or TRBD2 (5 bases each). With 4 bases removed from V and 3 bases from J, the gap between germline ends came to 25 bases. CDR1 is ENHRY and CDR2 is SYGVKD in the germline V gene. The CDR3 loop spans 18 amino acids. The CDR3, as DNA: TGTGCCATCAGTGGGATTCCCACGGGGCCGGCGGAGTTCTACGAGCAGTACTTC. Translation: CAISGIPTGPAEFYEQYF.

V and J are TRBV11-1 and TRBJ2-3; D may be TRBD2 (6 bases). CDR3 length equals 13 residues. Trimming cost V 5 bases and J 1 base, with 7 bases left between them. Germline lookup yields CDR1 SGHAT and CDR2 FQDESV (reference sequence). CDR3: CASSRERTDTQYF. The DNA for the CDR3 is TGTGCCAGCAGCCGGGAGCGCACAGATACGCAGTATTTT.

DNA for the CDR3: TGTGCCAGTAGTATCCCCGGACAGAAATACGCCGAGCAGTACTTC. Residues: CASSIPGQKYAEQYF. The chain carries TRBV19 and TRBJ2-7, with a weak D call TRBD1 (6 bases). In germline, CDR1 is LNHDA, CDR2 SQIVND (reference sequence). This CDR3 has 15 residues. V dropped 3 bases and J dropped 6 bases, with 18 bases sitting between them.

V usage is TRBV5-1 and J usage is TRBJ2-1; 12 positions match TRBD1. J lost 10 bases, V lost 4 bases, and 12 bases had no gene match. This CDR3 has 16 residues. The germline CDR1 and CDR2 sequences are SGHRS and YFSETQ. The CDR3 DNA follows: TGCGCCAGCAGCCTCTCCGGGACAGGGGGCTTTTTCGAGCAGTTCTTC. Translating gives CASSLSGTGGFFEQFF.

The J gene is TRBJ1-2, the V gene TRBV28, with D tentatively TRBD1 (5 bases). The germline V and J ends were trimmed by 4 bases and 2 bases, with 11 bases remaining between them. This CDR3 region has 14 residues. Germline lookup yields CDR1 MDHEN and CDR2 SYDVKM. The CDR3 loop reads CASSWGGGNYGYTF. CDR3 bases: TGTGCCAGCAGTTGGGGCGGGGGAAACTATGGCTACACCTTC.

V gene TRBV3-1 (or the pseudogene TRBV3-2) combines with J gene TRBJ2-1, with D perhaps assigned TRBD1 or TRBD2 (5 bases each). This CDR3 region has 14 residues. Trimming removed 4 bases from V and 6 bases from J, with 13 bases in between. Germline V gene sequence: CDR1 LGHDT, CDR2 YNNKEL (reference sequence). The CDR3 region has the DNA TGTGCCAGCAGCCGAGCCGGGACCATCAATGAGCAGTTCTTC. Protein product: CASSRAGTINEQFF.

The chain couples TRBV19 to TRBJ1-4; D ambiguous. The V gene lost 6 bases and the J gene lost 0 bases, with 14 bases spanning the gap. Germline CDR1 reads LNHDA; CDR2 reads SQIVND (reference sequence). There are 16 residues in the CDR3. The CDR3 sequence is CASSLIPEPTNEKLFF. DNA of the CDR3: TGTGCCAGTAGCCTTATTCCAGAACCAACTAATGAAAAACTGTTTTTT.

This chain connects TRBV7-9 to TRBJ1-5; D is undetermined. Germline CDR1 and CDR2: SEHNR and FQNEAQ (reference sequence). V shed 3 bases and J shed 6 bases, with 9 bases lying between them. This CDR3 has 13 amino acids. The CDR3 DNA sequence: TGTGCCAGCAGCTTTGGCGATGCTCAGCCCCAGCATTTT. Translation gives CASSFGDAQPQHF.

This sequence joins TRBV2 and TRBJ2-2; D ambiguous. The length of the CDR3 is 15 residues. Between the trimmed V and J ends, which lost 4 bases and 0 bases, there was a span of 9 bases. Looked up from germline, CDR1 is SNHLY and CDR2 is FYNNEI. The CDR3 spells CASSASRTNTGELFF. CDR3 in DNA: TGTGCCAGCAGTGCATCGAGAACGAACACCGGGGAGCTGTTTTTT.

J is TRBJ2-3 and V is TRBV5-4, with TRBD2 matching 13 bases. CDR1 is SGHNT and CDR2 is YYREEE in the germline V gene (reference sequence). The CDR3 is 18 amino acids. After removal of 4 bases from V and 0 bases from J, the junction contained 8 bases not matched to a gene. The CDR3 nucleotides read TGTGCCAGCAGCCGCGGACTAGCGGGAGCGAGTAGCACAGATACGCAGTATTTT. Protein: CASSRGLAGASSTDTQYF. The full variable domain, its missing parts supplied by reference TRBV5-4 and TRBJ2-3, is ETGVTQSPTHLIKTRGQQVTLRCSSQSGHNTVSWYQQALGQGPQFIFQYYREEENGRGNFPPRFSGLQFPNYSSELNVNALELDDSALYLCASSRGLAGASSTDTQYFGPGTRLTVL.

This clone appeared a single time. The V and J genes are TRBV9 and TRBJ2-7, with D uncertain. Germline lookup yields CDR1 SGDLS and CDR2 YYNGEE. V was shortened by 0 bases and J by 2 bases, with 9 bases between the two germline ends. The CDR3 runs 14 residues. The CDR3 bases are TGTGCCAGCAGCGTAGAGGACCGACCCTACGAGCAGTACTTC. This sequence encodes CASSVEDRPYEQYF.

The V call is TRBV5-4, the J call TRBJ1-1; 7 bases align to TRBD1. Per the germline V gene, CDR1 is SGHNT and CDR2 is YYREEE (reference sequence). Losses at the gene ends were 4 bases for V and 1 base for J; bases not matched to a gene: 4. The CDR3 loop spans 14 amino acids. The CDR3 protein is CASSPRQGNTEAFF. In DNA form, the CDR3 reads TGTGCCAGCAGCCCCCGACAGGGGAACACTGAAGCTTTCTTT.

V and J are TRBV19 and TRBJ2-1; either TRBD1 or TRBD2 may supply D (5 bases each). V lost 2 bases, J lost 6 bases, and 8 bases lay in between. CDR3 length: 13 amino acids. Germline assignment: CDR1 LNHDA and CDR2 SQIVND (reference sequence). CDR3 loop: CASSIRGLNEQFF. The CDR3 bases are TGTGCCAGTAGTATACGGGGCCTCAATGAGCAGTTCTTC.

This clone was found once. V usage is TRBV6-4 and J usage is TRBJ1-1, with D possibly matching TRBD1 (5 bases). Trimming removed 4 bases from V and 4 bases from J, with 16 bases in between. This CDR3 is 15 amino acids long. In germline, CDR1 is MRHNA, CDR2 SNTAGT. DNA of the CDR3: TGTGCCAGCAGTGTAAAGGGGATAGGGGTCACTGAAGCTTTCTTT. It yields the protein CASSVKGIGVTEAFF.

This sequence joins TRBV7-2 and TRBJ2-3; 7 bases agree with TRBD2. Looked up from germline, CDR1 is SGHTA and CDR2 is FQGNSA. The CDR3 is 16 residues long. With V trimmed by 3 bases and J by 6 bases, 12 bases remained unmatched. As DNA, the CDR3 is TGTGCCAGCAGCTTTGTTGGTGGGAGGGCAGGGGATACGCAGTATTTT. Translation: CASSFVGGRAGDTQYF.

This clone has only a few counts. V usage is TRBV11-3 and J usage is TRBJ1-1, with D possibly TRBD1 on 5 matching bases. The germline CDR1 and CDR2 sequences are SGHNT and YENEEA. The V end was cut by 1 base, the J end by 4 bases, with 10 bases between. The CDR3 runs 14 residues. Written as DNA, the CDR3 is TGTGCCAGCAGCTTAGGACGGGGGAGCACTGAAGCTTTCTTT. Its protein product is CASSLGRGSTEAFF.

This clone was seen a single time. The chain has TRBV7-9 and TRBJ1-4; D remains unclear. The length of the CDR3 is 19 residues. Trimming shortened V by 8 bases and J by 0 bases, and 25 bases separated the two germline ends. The germline V gene has CDR1 SEHNR and CDR2 FQNEAQ (reference sequence). The CDR3, as DNA: TGTGCCAGCCTGGCCCACCCAAGGGCGGAGGATGCAACTAATGAAAAACTGTTTTTT. Translation gives CASLAHPRAEDATNEKLFF.

This CDR3 is CASSFRFREKGNNEQFF. CDR3 nucleotide sequence: TGTGCCAGCAGTTTCAGATTTAGGGAGAAGGGCAACAATGAGCAGTTCTTC. The chain has TRBV11-3 and TRBJ2-1, with D possibly matching TRBD2 (5 bases). V lost 6 bases to trimming and J lost 5 bases, with 23 bases between them. The CDR3 loop spans 17 amino acids. In germline, CDR1 is SGHNT, CDR2 YENEEA.

The chain joins TRBV29-1 to TRBJ1-5; 8 positions match TRBD1. CDR3 length: 13 residues. Germline V gene data show CDR1 as SQVTM and CDR2 as ANQGSEA. V shed 6 bases, J shed 2 bases, and the junction held 3 bases outside the gene matches. CDR3 residues: CSVKTGGNQPQHF. The CDR3 DNA reads TGCAGCGTGAAGACAGGGGGCAATCAGCCCCAGCATTTT.

J is TRBJ1-5 and V is TRBV2, with D perhaps matching TRBD1 (5 bases). Per germline, CDR1 SNHLY and CDR2 FYNNEI. With 6 bases removed from V and 3 bases from J, the gap between germline ends came to 15 bases. The CDR3 has 15 residues. The CDR3 here is CASSPARVVNQPQHF. In DNA form, the CDR3 reads TGTGCCAGCAGCCCCGCCAGGGTTGTCAATCAGCCCCAGCATTTT.

The chain carries TRBV5-1 and TRBJ1-5; 10 nucleotides agree with TRBD1. The CDR3 loop spans 14 amino acids. The germline V gene encodes CDR1 SGHRS and CDR2 YFSETQ. V lost 5 bases, J lost 6 bases, and 5 bases stayed unmatched. The CDR3 nucleotides are TGCGCCAGCAGACCGACAGGGGGCAGTCAGCCCCAGCATTTT. Translating gives CASRPTGGSQPQHF.

This clone was recorded a few times. V is TRBV7-9 and J is TRBJ1-4; TRBD1 matches at 9 bases. The length of the CDR3 is 17 residues. CDR1 and CDR2 (germline): SEHNR, FQNEAQ (reference sequence). V was clipped by 3 bases and J by 8 bases; unmatched bases: 13. CDR3 loop: CASSFDTGGSRGEKLFF. The CDR3, as DNA: TGTGCCAGCAGCTTCGATACAGGGGGCAGTCGGGGAGAAAAACTGTTTTTT.

The chain couples TRBV5-6 to TRBJ1-2; no clear D. Germline values: CDR1 SGHDT, CDR2 YYEEEE. The V and J ends lost 6 bases and 4 bases respectively, with 13 bases between them. The CDR3 has 13 residues. CDR3 DNA: TGTGCCAGCACCACGGATAGAGCCTATGGCTACACCTTC. This encodes CASTTDRAYGYTF. Full variable domain (rest looked up from reference TRBV5-6 and TRBJ1-2): DAGVTQSPTHLIKTRGQQVTLRCSPKSGHDTVSWYQQALGQGPQFIFQYYEEEERQRGNFPDRFSGHQFPNYSSELNVNALLLGDSALYLCASTTDRAYGYTFGSGTRLTVV.

The rearrangement links TRBV11-2 to TRBJ2-1; 10 bases line up with TRBD1. The length of the CDR3 is 17 residues. Germline V gene data show CDR1 as SGHAT and CDR2 as FQNNGV. After removal of 6 bases from V and 9 bases from J, the junction contained 17 bases not matched to a gene. CDR3 loop: CASRRKPGQGIVSEQFF. The CDR3 bases are TGTGCCAGCAGACGTAAACCGGGACAGGGGATTGTTAGTGAGCAGTTCTTC.

J is TRBJ2-7 and V is TRBV5-4; 8 bases fit TRBD2. This CDR3 is built from 15 residues. The trim removed 0 bases at V and 6 bases at J, leaving 8 bases unmatched. Germline V lookup: CDR1 SGHNT, CDR2 YYREEE (reference sequence). As DNA, the CDR3 is TGTGCCAGCAGCTTGGGGGGGACTAGTATGGGCGAGCAGTACTTC. Translating it yields CASSLGGTSMGEQYF.